This T cell receptor beta chain was recorded in a study of T cells in Graves' hyperthyroidism and ophthalmopathy. Study-level findings and limits: The majority of expanded thyroid clonotypes above 0.001 also appeared in blood.

Germline CDR1 and CDR2: DFQATT and SNEGSKA (reference sequence). The CDR3 totals 13 residues. V shed 3 bases and J shed 0 bases, with 8 bases lying between them. Amplification of TCR beta CDR3 regions used RNA as the template. HTBI primers were employed in a first-round RT-PCR of the TCR CDR3. TCRdb re-called the multiplex PCR reads through MiXCR, storing one row per CDR3 protein. The table lists about 690,000 distinct CDR3 sequences, 15% to 20% of them singletons. About this clonotype itself: Its antigen is as yet unknown.

Material: blood. The clonotype originates from a man in his fifties with Graves' hyperthyroidism. This chain uses TRBV20-1 with TRBJ2-5; D gene uncertain. The CDR3 reads CSASGPDQETQYF. The CDR3 bases are TGCAGTGCTAGCGGGCCAGACCAAGAGACCCAGTACTTC.